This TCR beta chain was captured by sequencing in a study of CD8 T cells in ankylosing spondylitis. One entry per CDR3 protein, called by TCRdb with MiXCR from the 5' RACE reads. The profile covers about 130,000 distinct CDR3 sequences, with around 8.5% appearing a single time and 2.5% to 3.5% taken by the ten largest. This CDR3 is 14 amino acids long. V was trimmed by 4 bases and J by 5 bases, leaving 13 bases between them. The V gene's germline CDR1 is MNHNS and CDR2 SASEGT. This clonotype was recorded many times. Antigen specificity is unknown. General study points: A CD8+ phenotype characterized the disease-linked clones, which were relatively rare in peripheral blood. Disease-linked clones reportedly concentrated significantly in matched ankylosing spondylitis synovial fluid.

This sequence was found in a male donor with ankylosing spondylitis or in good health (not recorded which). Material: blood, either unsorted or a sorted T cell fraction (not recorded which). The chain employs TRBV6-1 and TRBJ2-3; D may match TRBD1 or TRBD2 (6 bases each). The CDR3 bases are TGTGCCAGCAGTGGGAGCAGGGGAGGAGATACGCAGTATTTT. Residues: CASSGSRGGDTQYF.